This T cell receptor (beta chain) was observed in a study of shared clonotypes between healthy human individuals. The assay was immunoSEQ multiplex PCR, and TCRdb's table has in-frame clones only and misses some. The sample yields 2 million to 2.5 million clones, about 95% seen once. Naive-designated CD8 cells lacked CD45RO, were positively enriched for CCR7, and omitted terminally differentiated effector memory CD45RA+ cells. There were only Caucasian adults among the donors, and all lived in Nashville, Tennessee. General study findings and limits: Genetic and exposure-history diversity was limited by the small donor number. Naive subsets generally had larger estimated richness than memory subsets.

Remarks on this clone: Its antigen remains unknown.

Looked up from germline, CDR1 is GTSNPN and CDR2 is SVGIG (reference sequence). V shed 2 bases, J shed 7 bases, and the junction held 7 bases outside the gene matches. The CDR3 has 14 residues. The TCR sequence derives from a man younger than 35 in good health. Sequencing was carried out using naive CD8+ T cells sorted from blood. V and J are TRBV30 and TRBJ2-1; 8 nucleotides agree with TRBD1. The CDR3 sequence: CAWSPPGGWNEQFF. The CDR3 region has the DNA TGTGCCTGGAGTCCTCCAGGGGGCTGGAATGAGCAGTTCTTC. The full variable domain, in which reference TRBV30 and TRBJ2-1 provide the parts outside the CDR3, is SQTIHQWPATLVQPVGSPLSLECTVEGTSNPNLYWYRQAAGRGLQLLFYSVGIGQISSEVPQNLSASRPQDRQFILSSKKLLLSDSGFYLCAWSPPGGWNEQFFGPGTRLTVL.